A selection of T cell receptor beta chains follows, all from one sample in a study of Graves' ophthalmopathy and Graves' hyperthyroidism. TCRdb analysed the multiplex PCR reads with MiXCR anew, one entry per CDR3 protein. This sample carries 300,000 to 500,000 distinct CDR3 sequences, 15% of them seen once, and the ten largest clones take 5.5% to 7%. Specimen: peripheral blood. These receptors were obtained from a woman aged 18-30 years with stable Graves' hyperthyroidism. CDR3s include the opening cysteine and the closing phenylalanine or tryptophan. D genes are given only for firm matches. The size field is filled for only some rows; it gives once, few, many or a size class.

-	TRBJ2-7	TRBV6-1	-	TGTGCCAGCAGCGCCTTAGGGGTGGGCGATCAGTACTTC	CASSALGVGDQYF
many	TRBJ1-1	TRBV6-1	-	TGTGCCAGCAGTCAGTCCTGGCTTACCACGAACACTGAAGCTTTCTTT	CASSQSWLTTNTEAFF
many	TRBJ2-7	TRBV27	TRBD2	TGTGCCAGCAGTACCCAAGCGGGGCCTTACGAGCAGTACTTC	CASSTQAGPYEQYF
many	TRBJ2-5	TRBV12-3/TRBV12-4	TRBD2	TGTGCCAGCAGTATTCTAGCGGGGGGTGCCGGGGGGACCCAGTACTTC	CASSILAGGAGGTQYF
few	TRBJ2-5	TRBV4-1	-	TGCGCCAGCAGCCAAGAAGGGGCGTCTCTTGAGACCCAGTACTTC	CASSQEGASLETQYF
many	TRBJ1-1	TRBV7-8	-	TGTGCCAGCAGCTTCAACAGCATGAACACTGAAGCTTTCTTT	CASSFNSMNTEAFF
few	TRBJ1-5	TRBV12-3/TRBV12-4	-	TGTGCCAGCAGTTTCCCGGGGTTCAATCAGCCCCAGCATTTT	CASSFPGFNQPQHF
-	TRBJ2-1	TRBV10-3	-	TGTGCCATCAGTGAAAACCAACTTCTTGGGGGGAACAATGAGCAGTTCTTC	CAISENQLLGGNNEQFF
many	TRBJ1-6	TRBV28	-	TGTGCCAGCAGTTTACCACAGGCCCATAATTCACCCCTCCACTTT	CASSLPQAHNSPLHF
many	TRBJ1-2	TRBV2	-	TGTGCCAGCACGGGCTACACCTTC	CASTGYTF
-	TRBJ1-2	TRBV7-9	-	TGTGCCAGCAGCCCCCTGGCGAACTATGGCTACACCTTC	CASSPLANYGYTF
many	TRBJ1-5	TRBV6-1	-	TGTGCCAGCAGAAGACAGGAGAGCAATCAGCCCCAGCATTTT	CASRRQESNQPQHF
-	TRBJ1-5	TRBV9	-	TGTGCCAGCAGCGTAGAGCAGGCTCAGCCCCAGCATTTT	CASSVEQAQPQHF
many	TRBJ1-2	TRBV12-5	TRBD1	TGTGCTAGTGGTTCCACAGACAGGGTTAACCTATATGGCTACACCTTC	CASGSTDRVNLYGYTF
many	TRBJ2-7	TRBV6-1	-	TGTGCCAGCTACTCCAAGGGCAGGGACGAGCAGTACTTC	CASYSKGRDEQYF
-	TRBJ1-4	TRBV19	-	TGTGCCAGTAGGGGGGTTGAAAAACTGTTTTTT	CASRGVEKLFF
-	TRBJ1-5	TRBV12-5	TRBD1	TGTGCTAGTGGTTTCCCGGACAGGGGAGGTCAGCCCCAGCATTTT	CASGFPDRGGQPQHF
many	TRBJ1-5	TRBV12-3/TRBV12-4	-	TGTGCCAGCAGCCGCTCCCCGACAGCCCAGCATTTT	CASSRSPTAQHF
many	TRBJ1-1	TRBV5-1	TRBD1	TGCGCCAGCAGCTTGGGGGGGACAGGGCGAAGGACTGAAGCTTTCTTT	CASSLGGTGRRTEAFF
many	TRBJ2-7	TRBV6-2/TRBV6-3	TRBD2	TGTGCCAGCACCACCCCTAGCGGGGCTACCTACGAGCAGTACTTC	CASTTPSGATYEQYF
-	TRBJ2-5	TRBV7-3	-	TGTGCCAGCAGTTATCGGACATCTAAAGAGACCCAGTACTTC	CASSYRTSKETQYF
-	TRBJ2-4	TRBV11-3	-	TGTGCCAGCAGCCCACGTAGTAGCGTGGATGACATTCAGTACTTC	CASSPRSSVDDIQYF
-	TRBJ1-1	TRBV29-1	-	TGCAGCGTTGAAGAGGAGGGGGGGGGCACTGAAGCTTTCTTT	CSVEEEGGGTEAFF
-	TRBJ2-2	TRBV6-1	-	TGTGCCAGCAAGGGTAACAGGGTTGCCACCGGGGAGCTGTTTTTT	CASKGNRVATGELFF
few	TRBJ2-3	TRBV29-1	-	TGCAGCGTTCTGGAGGCTCCTAGCACAGATACGCAGTATTTT	CSVLEAPSTDTQYF
-	TRBJ1-1	TRBV6-1	-	TGTGCCAGCACTGATCAACAGTACACTGAAGCTTTCTTT	CASTDQQYTEAFF
many	TRBJ2-7	TRBV12-3/TRBV12-4	TRBD2	TGTGCCAGCACCCGACTAGCGGAGGGCTACGAGCAGTACTTC	CASTRLAEGYEQYF
-	TRBJ1-5	TRBV7-2	-	TGTGCCAGCAACTTAGCAGGGCTCAATAGCAATCAGCCCCAGCATTTT	CASNLAGLNSNQPQHF